The rows below give T cell receptor beta chains drawn from one sample of a study of Ad26.COV2.S vaccination and SARS-CoV-2 variants. This table comes from immunoSEQ multiplex PCR, and its TCRdb copy is limited to in-frame clones, with some not included. Here the sample spans 300,000 to 350,000 clones, roughly 91% being singletons. This material consisted of peripheral blood, taken in a trial of Ad26.COV2.S vaccine versus placebo. The receptors were sampled from a person between 18 and 65 years old who received the Ad26.COV2.S COVID-19 vaccine or a placebo. Both conserved end residues are part of each CDR3. A D gene is named only where the DNA matches it firmly. Expanded clones get a size class; other rows say once, few or many, or leave the size out.

D gene: .; clone size: .; J gene: TRBJ1-5; V gene: TRBV2; CDR3 protein: CASSGQARSQPQHF; CDR3 DNA: TGTGCCAGCAGTGGGCAGGCAAGGAGTCAGCCCCAGCATTTT
D gene: .; clone size: .; J gene: TRBJ2-7; V gene: TRBV11-2; CDR3 protein: CASSLVGEGEQYF; CDR3 DNA: TGTGCCAGCAGCTTAGTTGGGGAAGGTGAGCAGTACTTC
D gene: .; clone size: few; J gene: TRBJ1-5; V gene: TRBV2; CDR3 protein: CASQDSYQPQHF; CDR3 DNA: TGTGCCAGCCAGGATTCCTATCAGCCCCAGCATTTT
D gene: TRBD1; clone size: once; J gene: TRBJ1-6; V gene: TRBV19; CDR3 protein: CASSILGQGSGNSPLHF; CDR3 DNA: TGTGCCAGTAGTATCCTCGGACAGGGTAGCGGTAATTCACCCCTCCACTTT
D gene: TRBD1; clone size: once; J gene: TRBJ1-2; V gene: TRBV10-3; CDR3 protein: CAISEQGGYYGYTF; CDR3 DNA: TGTGCCATCAGTGAACAGGGGGGTTACTATGGCTACACCTTC
D gene: TRBD1; clone size: .; J gene: TRBJ2-7; V gene: TRBV4-1; CDR3 protein: CASSQTWTGSSYEQYF; CDR3 DNA: TGCGCCAGCAGCCAAACTTGGACAGGGAGCTCCTACGAGCAGTACTTC
D gene: .; clone size: .; J gene: TRBJ2-2; V gene: TRBV7-8; CDR3 protein: CASSLTANTGELFF; CDR3 DNA: TGTGCCAGCAGCCTTACAGCGAACACCGGGGAGCTGTTTTTT
D gene: .; clone size: .; J gene: TRBJ1-1; V gene: TRBV6-2/TRBV6-3; CDR3 protein: CASSYDSEGTEAFF; CDR3 DNA: TGTGCCAGCAGTTACGATTCCGAGGGAACTGAAGCTTTCTTT
D gene: .; clone size: once; J gene: TRBJ1-4; V gene: TRBV25-1; CDR3 protein: CASSPPGRVNEKLFF; CDR3 DNA: TGTGCCAGCAGTCCCCCGGGACGGGTTAATGAAAAACTGTTTTTT
D gene: TRBD1; clone size: .; J gene: TRBJ1-2; V gene: TRBV9; CDR3 protein: CASSQTGDLGYTF; CDR3 DNA: TGTGCCAGCAGCCAGACAGGGGATCTTGGCTACACCTTC
D gene: .; clone size: once; J gene: TRBJ2-2; V gene: TRBV19; CDR3 protein: CASNTDRNTGELFF; CDR3 DNA: TGTGCCAGTAACACAGACAGGAACACCGGGGAGCTGTTTTTT
D gene: .; clone size: .; J gene: TRBJ2-7; V gene: TRBV19; CDR3 protein: CASSDSYEQYF; CDR3 DNA: TGTGCCAGTTCAGACTCTTACGAGCAGTACTTC
D gene: .; clone size: .; J gene: TRBJ1-1; V gene: TRBV18; CDR3 protein: CASSPAGALNTEAFF; CDR3 DNA: TGTGCCAGCTCACCAGCAGGGGCCCTAAACACTGAAGCTTTCTTT
D gene: .; clone size: .; J gene: TRBJ2-5; V gene: TRBV29-1; CDR3 protein: CSVLQETQYF; CDR3 DNA: TGCAGCGTCTTGCAAGAGACCCAGTACTTC
D gene: TRBD1; clone size: .; J gene: TRBJ2-7; V gene: TRBV5-1; CDR3 protein: CASSRGTGYYEQYF; CDR3 DNA: TGCGCCAGCAGTCGAGGGACAGGCTACTACGAGCAGTACTTC
D gene: TRBD2; clone size: .; J gene: TRBJ2-1; V gene: TRBV28; CDR3 protein: CASSYPGLAGYYNEQFF; CDR3 DNA: TGTGCCAGCAGTTACCCCGGACTAGCGGGCTACTACAATGAGCAGTTCTTC
D gene: .; clone size: once; J gene: TRBJ1-1; V gene: TRBV18; CDR3 protein: CASSPYSGEGDTEAFF; CDR3 DNA: TGTGCCAGCTCACCATATTCTGGGGAGGGGGACACTGAAGCTTTCTTT
D gene: .; clone size: .; J gene: TRBJ2-1; V gene: TRBV6-2/TRBV6-3; CDR3 protein: CASSYHGDVYNEQFF; CDR3 DNA: TGTGCCAGCAGTTATCACGGGGACGTTTACAATGAGCAGTTCTTC
D gene: TRBD1; clone size: .; J gene: TRBJ1-2; V gene: TRBV5-4; CDR3 protein: CASRAAGQGRGYTF; CDR3 DNA: TGTGCCAGCAGGGCCGCCGGACAGGGTCGTGGCTACACCTTC
D gene: .; clone size: .; J gene: TRBJ1-5; V gene: TRBV21-1; CDR3 protein: CASSTSRRQPQHF; CDR3 DNA: TGTGCCAGCAGCACCAGCAGGAGACAGCCCCAGCATTTT
D gene: .; clone size: .; J gene: TRBJ2-1; V gene: TRBV3-1/TRBV3-2; CDR3 protein: CASGRRANNEQFF; CDR3 DNA: TGTGCCAGCGGTAGGAGGGCGAACAATGAGCAGTTCTTC
D gene: .; clone size: .; J gene: TRBJ2-7; V gene: TRBV13; CDR3 protein: CASSFGAHPYEQYF; CDR3 DNA: TGTGCCAGCAGCTTCGGGGCTCATCCCTACGAGCAGTACTTC
D gene: .; clone size: .; J gene: TRBJ1-5; V gene: TRBV19; CDR3 protein: CASEDGRLTPQHF; CDR3 DNA: TGTGCCAGTGAGGACGGGAGGTTAACGCCCCAGCATTTT
D gene: .; clone size: .; J gene: TRBJ2-7; V gene: TRBV5-6; CDR3 protein: CASRTATSYEQYF; CDR3 DNA: TGTGCCAGTAGGACTGCAACCTCCTACGAGCAGTACTTC